The present entry profiles one T cell receptor (beta chain) with its context. The sample originates from a study of blood T cells in healthy people across ages. This CDR3 is built from 15 residues. Germline V gene data show CDR1 as MDHEN and CDR2 as SYDVKM. PCR was performed a second time for about 7 to 11 cycles using a sample-barcoded 5' primer and a J-beta primer mix. In TCRdb, the 5' RACE reads were re-called with MiXCR into one record per CDR3 protein. The sample contains over 700,000 distinct CDR3 sequences, roughly 25% of which appear only once. The sample also formed part of further work on T cells of mothers and their children. From that paper: Slightly higher but non-significant overlap marked related mother-child pairs versus unrelated pairs.

Sequenced input: blood. The source of this sequence is a boy aged 5 to 17 in good health. The chain links TRBV28 to TRBJ2-5; 12 positions agree with TRBD2. The DNA end is a closer match to TRBJ2-7, so the J assignment may be wrong. CDR3 in DNA: TGTGCCAGCAGTCCTGAGACTAGCGGGAGCCACGAGCAGTACTTC. Its translation is CASSPETSGSHEQYF.